The 29 T cell receptor beta chains below come from one sample, sequenced in a study of blood T cell repertoires in COVID-19. Produced via immunoSEQ multiplex PCR; TCRdb's table is partial and in-frame only. The data show about 380,000 clones, with more than 70% seen just once and roughly 1.4% held by the top ten. Material: PBMCs or T cells enriched from blood (not recorded which). These TCRs come from a man younger than 45 who had recovered from COVID-19.

CDR3 nucleotide sequence: TGCGCCAGCAGCGACAGGGGCTCTGGAAACACCATATATTTT. Amino acids: CASSDRGSGNTIYF. This chain uses TRBV10-2 with TRBJ1-3, with TRBD1 matching over 8 bases. The CDR3 is 14 amino acids. The germline CDR1 and CDR2 sequences are WSHSY and SAAADI. V was clipped by 6 bases and J by 0 bases; unmatched bases: 1.

J is TRBJ1-5 and V is TRBV28, with unresolved D. The germline V gene has CDR1 MDHEN and CDR2 SYDVKM. Between the trimmed V and J ends, which lost 5 bases and 0 bases, there was a span of 11 bases. CDR3 length: 15 amino acids. In DNA, the CDR3 is TGTGCCAGCAGTCCCGCGGAATATAGCAATCAGCCCCAGCATTTT. This gives the protein CASSPAEYSNQPQHF.

The rearrangement uses TRBV13 and TRBJ1-3; the match to TRBD1 covers 11 bases. The CDR3 is 16 amino acids. Losses at the gene ends were 5 bases for V and 3 bases for J; bases not matched to a gene: 6. Germline CDR1 reads PRHDT; CDR2 reads FYEKMQ (reference sequence). CDR3 in amino acids: CASSIGQGAIGNTIYF. The DNA of the CDR3 is TGTGCCAGCAGCATTGGACAGGGGGCGATTGGAAACACCATATATTTT.

This chain links TRBV9 with TRBJ1-5, with D maybe TRBD1 (6 bases). The V gene's germline CDR1 is SGDLS and CDR2 YYNGEE. The CDR3 sequence is 15 residues long. V was cut by 2 bases and J by 3 bases, with 12 bases left in between. The CDR3 spells CASSVSGQINQPQHF. In DNA, the CDR3 is TGTGCCAGCAGCGTGTCTGGACAGATCAATCAGCCCCAGCATTTT.

The chain recombines TRBV4-2 with TRBJ2-7, with D unclear. Germline values: CDR1 LGHNA, CDR2 YNFKEQ. Trimming removed 6 bases from V and 3 bases from J, with 12 bases in between. The CDR3 runs to 13 residues. CDR3 DNA sequence: TGTGCCAGCAGTCCAGGTATCAACTACGAGCAGTACTTC. It is translated as CASSPGINYEQYF.

This chain connects TRBV7-5 to TRBJ2-7; the listed D gene, TRBD1, was not tested against the DNA. TRBV7-5 is labeled a pseudogene. The CDR3 extends over 13 amino acids. The DNA for the CDR3 is TGTGCCAGAAGCTTAGTCAGGGCCAGCGAGCAGTACTTC. Encoded protein: CARSLVRASEQYF.

The sample holds one count of this clone. This chain uses TRBV6-5 with TRBJ1-1; D unclear. V lost 6 bases to trimming and J lost 3 bases, with 14 bases between them. Germline V gene data show CDR1 as MNHEY and CDR2 as SVGAGI. The CDR3 sequence is 14 residues long. The CDR3 sequence is CASSFFVEDTEAFF. CDR3 coding DNA: TGTGCCAGCAGCTTTTTCGTCGAGGACACTGAAGCTTTCTTT.

This sequence joins TRBV6-5 and TRBJ1-6; 7 nucleotides agree with TRBD1. Losses at the gene ends were 10 bases for V and 5 bases for J; bases not matched to a gene: 11. Germline V gene data show CDR1 as MNHEY and CDR2 as SVGAGI. This CDR3 has 15 amino acids. The CDR3 DNA is TGTGCCACCCGCAAGCTGGACAGGAATAATTCACCCCTCCACTTT. Amino acids: CATRKLDRNNSPLHF.

The CDR3 DNA reads as TGTGCCAGCAGTTTAATAGTCGGTTCGGACACGGGTTACAATGAGCAGTTCTTC. Translation: CASSLIVGSDTGYNEQFF. The rearrangement links TRBV28 to TRBJ2-1, with D possibly TRBD1 on 5 matching bases. V lost 2 bases and J 4 bases, leaving 21 bases between the germline ends. The CDR3 contains 18 residues. Germline V gives CDR1 MDHEN, CDR2 SYDVKM.

This clone was detected only once. The V and J genes are TRBV6-5 and TRBJ1-1; the D is unclear. Germline CDR1 reads MNHEY; CDR2 reads SVGAGI. The CDR3 loop spans 14 amino acids. V lost 7 bases and J 0 bases, leaving 12 bases between the germline ends. CDR3 nucleotides: TGTGCCAGCAAGGGAGCAAATTTGAACACTGAAGCTTTCTTT. This codes for CASKGANLNTEAFF.

V and J are TRBV11-1 and TRBJ2-3; weak D call: TRBD2 (6 bases). Germline V gene lookup returns CDR1 SGHAT and CDR2 FQDESV (reference sequence). There are 15 residues in the CDR3. The V end was cut by 5 bases, the J end by 4 bases, with 16 bases between. DNA of the CDR3: TGTGCCAGCAGCCCGGTGGAGGGAATGGCAGATACGCAGTATTTT. Protein: CASSPVEGMADTQYF.

The V call is TRBV19, the J call TRBJ2-7, with 7 nucleotides matching TRBD1. The V gene end was trimmed by 4 bases and the J gene end by 10 bases; junction bases not matched to a gene: 10. The CDR3 contains 13 residues. Germline-derived CDR1 and CDR2 are LNHDA and SQIVND (reference sequence). CDR3 sequence reads: CASSKDRVKAQYF. CDR3 in DNA: TGTGCCAGTAGTAAAGACAGGGTTAAGGCACAGTACTTC.

This clone was picked up a small number of times. The chain joins TRBV19 to TRBJ1-2; D is ambiguous. Germline loops: CDR1 LNHDA, CDR2 SQIVND (reference sequence). V was clipped by 3 bases and J by 4 bases, with 9 bases between them. The length of the CDR3 is 13 residues. The CDR3 region is CASSMSPFYGYTF. The DNA for the CDR3 is TGTGCCAGTAGTATGAGTCCCTTCTATGGCTACACCTTC.

About this clone: This sample includes further DNA sequences coding for the same CDR3. The genes are TRBV5-1 and TRBJ1-1; D gene unclear. Germline CDR1 is SGHRS and CDR2 is YFSETQ. The CDR3 consists of 13 residues. The V end was cut by 3 bases, the J end by 0 bases, with 6 bases between. CDR3 sequence reads: CASSSRLNTEAFF. The CDR3 bases are TGCGCCAGCAGCTCCCGGTTGAACACTGAAGCTTTCTTT.

The chain carries TRBV6-5 and TRBJ1-4; D gene ambiguous. V gave up 6 bases and J gave up 7 bases, with 15 bases separating them. The CDR3 is made up of 14 amino acids. Germline V gene sequence: CDR1 MNHEY, CDR2 SVGAGI. The CDR3 spells CASRSGSAGEKLFF. CDR3 coding DNA: TGTGCCAGCAGAAGCGGATCGGCAGGTGAAAAACTGTTTTTT.

This clone was seen once. The rearrangement links TRBV12-3 or TRBV12-4 to TRBJ1-2; 10 positions agree with TRBD1. The CDR3 loop spans 13 amino acids. After removal of 5 bases from V and 7 bases from J, the junction contained 4 bases not matched to a gene. CDR3 protein: CASSTTGGGGYTF. The CDR3 DNA follows: TGTGCCAGCAGTACGACAGGGGGCGGTGGCTACACCTTC.

The rearrangement joins TRBV5-1 to TRBJ1-1; 7 bases fit TRBD1. This CDR3 region has 17 residues. The V gene end was trimmed by 0 bases and the J gene end by 4 bases; junction bases not matched to a gene: 12. CDR1 SGHRS and CDR2 YFSETQ come from the germline V gene. Here the CDR3 DNA reads TGCGCCAGCAGCTTGGGTCCGACAGGGTGGGAGGTCACTGAAGCTTTCTTT. It yields the protein CASSLGPTGWEVTEAFF. The variable domain in full, with the rest retrieved from reference TRBV5-1 and TRBJ1-1, is KAGVTQTPRYLIKTRGQQVTLSCSPISGHRSVSWYQQTPGQGLQFLFEYFSETQRNKGNFPGRFSGRQFSNSRSEMNVSTLELGDSALYLCASSLGPTGWEVTEAFFGQGTRLTVV.

This chain links TRBV9 with TRBJ1-1; 7 bases agree with TRBD1. The CDR3 has 14 amino acids. Trimming at V came to 3 bases and at J to 5 bases, leaving 7 bases not matched to a gene. In germline, CDR1 is SGDLS, CDR2 YYNGEE. The CDR3 sequence: CASSAYRGGTEAFF. The CDR3 nucleotides read TGTGCCAGCAGCGCTTACAGGGGTGGAACTGAAGCTTTCTTT.

This clone was observed a handful of times. The genes are TRBV2 and TRBJ2-7; 7 nucleotides match TRBD2. After removal of 6 bases from V and 1 base from J, the junction contained 12 bases not matched to a gene. The V gene's germline CDR1 is SNHLY and CDR2 FYNNEI. This CDR3 has 16 amino acids. CDR3 in amino acids: CASRKQGGLGSYEQYF. The CDR3 region has the DNA TGTGCCAGCAGAAAGCAGGGAGGGCTCGGATCCTACGAGCAGTACTTC.

This chain joins TRBV11-2 and TRBJ1-2; D not certain. Germline CDR1 SGHAT, CDR2 FQNNGV. Trimming removed 5 bases from V and 14 bases from J, with 15 bases in between. This CDR3 contains 11 residues. The CDR3 nucleotides are TGTGCCAGCAGCACCAGTGCCCCCGGGACCTTC. Residues: CASSTSAPGTF.

As concerns this clone: One junction end disagrees with the germline gene, perhaps due to a read error. The rearrangement joins TRBV7-3 to TRBJ1-1; TRBD1 aligns across 9 bases. Germline CDR1 SGHTA, CDR2 FQGTGA. The CDR3 extends over 16 amino acids. For the CDR3, the DNA is TGTGCCAGCAGCGTAACAGGGGGCTGGGCAAACACTGAAGCTTTCTTT. It encodes CASSVTGGWANTEAFF.

The J gene is TRBJ2-7, the V gene TRBV29-1, with D possibly being TRBD1 (7 bases). CDR1 is SQVTM, CDR2 ANQGSEA, per germline. Trimming shortened V by 6 bases and J by 4 bases, and 16 bases separated the two germline ends. The CDR3 is 13 amino acids. Written as DNA, the CDR3 is TGCAGCGTACTCCCAGGGGGAGGTTACGAGCAGTACTTC. It yields the protein CSVLPGGGYEQYF.

The chain is built from TRBV12-5 and TRBJ1-2; weak D call: TRBD1 (6 bases). The CDR3 runs 15 residues. Germline V CDR1 and CDR2: LGHNT, FRNRAP. V dropped 1 base and J dropped 6 bases, with 15 bases sitting between them. DNA for the CDR3: TGTGCTAGTGGTTTGGGCACAGGGAGCTTAGATGGCTACACCTTC. Amino acids: CASGLGTGSLDGYTF.

The chain uses TRBV29-1 and TRBJ2-7; weak D call: TRBD1 (6 bases). This CDR3 spans 13 amino acids. V was trimmed by 4 bases and J by 0 bases, leaving 10 bases between them. Per germline, CDR1 SQVTM and CDR2 ANQGSEA. The CDR3 loop is CSVAGQSSYEQYF. DNA of the CDR3: TGCAGCGTTGCAGGACAGAGCTCCTACGAGCAGTACTTC.

The chain's CDR3 is CASSLGSGVSNYGYTF. As DNA, the CDR3 is TGTGCCAGCAGCTTAGGCTCGGGGGTTAGTAACTATGGCTACACCTTC. The chain has TRBV11-2 and TRBJ1-2; tentative D call: TRBD1 (5 bases). Germline V gene sequence: CDR1 SGHAT, CDR2 FQNNGV. V was clipped by 1 base and J by 1 base, with 13 bases between them. This CDR3 region has 16 residues.

V and J are TRBV14 and TRBJ1-6; TRBD1 matches at 10 bases. Germline V lookup: CDR1 SGHDN, CDR2 FVKESK. The J segment lost 0 bases and the V segment lost 4 bases, leaving 6 bases of the junction unmatched. The CDR3 is 18 amino acids. CDR3 protein: CASSPGTGDRSYNSPLHF. CDR3 in DNA: TGTGCCAGCAGCCCCGGGACAGGGGACCGCTCCTATAATTCACCCCTCCACTTT.

This sequence joins TRBV6-1 and TRBJ1-5; D perhaps matches TRBD1 (6 bases). In germline, CDR1 is MNHNS, CDR2 SASEGT. Deletions cut 2 bases from V and 0 bases from J, with 11 bases between. The CDR3 contains 16 residues. Here the CDR3 reads CASSERGQTSNQPQHF. The CDR3 DNA sequence: TGTGCCAGCAGTGAAAGGGGACAAACTAGCAATCAGCCCCAGCATTTT.

The rearrangement links TRBV10-3 to TRBJ1-4; D might be TRBD1 (5 bases). The length of the CDR3 is 15 residues. Trimming took off 4 bases at V and 12 bases at J, with 21 bases between the two ends. Germline CDR1 is ENHRY and CDR2 is SYGVKD. The CDR3 here is CAISGDLGGAGELFF. CDR3 DNA: TGTGCCATCAGTGGAGATCTGGGAGGGGCTGGGGAACTGTTTTTT.

V gene TRBV30 combines with J gene TRBJ2-1; 9 bases are shared with TRBD1. The V gene end was trimmed by 7 bases and the J gene end by 6 bases; junction bases not matched to a gene: 4. This CDR3 region has 12 residues. CDR1 and CDR2 (germline): GTSNPN, SVGIG (reference sequence). The CDR3 region has the DNA TGTGCCTCACAGGGGGCCGGCAATGAGCAGTTCTTC. It encodes CASQGAGNEQFF.